This record concerns one T cell receptor (beta chain) sequence. The CDR3 consists of 14 residues. Germline V CDR1 and CDR2: LNHNV, YYDKDF (reference sequence). Trimming took 0 bases from V and 5 from J, leaving 10 bases between them. This sample stems from a study of molecular identifiers for immune sequencing clone quantification. TCRdb ran MiXCR on the PCR reads and lists one entry per CDR3 protein. The top ten hold under 0.85% of the sample, which has 490,000 or so distinct CDR3 sequences, roughly a fifth seen once. The rearrangement uses TRBV15 and TRBJ1-2; no reliable D call. The specimen was naive CD8+ T cells from blood, with Jurkat cell RNA spiked in. Described subset: FACS-sorted CD8+CD4-CCR7+CD45RA+ naive T cells. The sequence was collected from a human donor in good health. Some libraries in this study had Jurkat cell RNA spiked in. The CDR3: CATSRDENNYGYTF. The CDR3 DNA sequence: TGTGCCACCAGCAGAGATGAGAACAATTATGGCTACACCTTC.